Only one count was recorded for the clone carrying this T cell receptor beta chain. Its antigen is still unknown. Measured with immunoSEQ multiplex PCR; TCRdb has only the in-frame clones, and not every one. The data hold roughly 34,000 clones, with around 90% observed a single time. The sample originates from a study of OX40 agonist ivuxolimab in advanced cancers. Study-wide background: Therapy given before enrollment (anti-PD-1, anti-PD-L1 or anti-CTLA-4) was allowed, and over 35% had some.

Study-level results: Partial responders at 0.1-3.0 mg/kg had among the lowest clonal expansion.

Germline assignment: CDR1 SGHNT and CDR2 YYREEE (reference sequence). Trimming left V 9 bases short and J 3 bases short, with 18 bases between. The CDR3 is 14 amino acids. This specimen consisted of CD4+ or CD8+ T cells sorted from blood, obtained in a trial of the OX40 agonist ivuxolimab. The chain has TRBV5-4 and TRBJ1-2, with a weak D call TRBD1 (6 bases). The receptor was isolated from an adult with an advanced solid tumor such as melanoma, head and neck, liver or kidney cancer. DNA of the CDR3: TGTGCCACAGGGACACCAAAAAGCGACTATGGCTACACCTTC. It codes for CATGTPKSDYGYTF.